The 11 T cell receptor beta chains below were found in one sample sequenced in a study of CD8 T cells in Susac syndrome. RNA in amounts of roughly 0.45 to 1 ug was reverse transcribed with random hexamers. MiXCR, applied by TCRdb to the immunoSEQ multiplex PCR reads, yields one record per CDR3 protein. Of 240,000 or so distinct CDR3 sequences in the sample, about 95% were seen once. Sequenced material: CD4+ T cells from PBMCs. The receptors were sampled from a human donor with Susac syndrome.

The chain uses TRBV20-1 and TRBJ1-1; tentatively, D is TRBD1 (5 bases). Germline V gene lookup returns CDR1 DFQATT and CDR2 SNEGSKA (reference sequence). V lost 6 bases, J lost 5 bases, and 10 bases lay in between. CDR3 length: 11 residues. As DNA, the CDR3 is TGCAGTGCGTGGGGGAGGACTGAAGCTTTCTTT. Amino acids: CSAWGRTEAFF.

The chain has TRBV3-1 and TRBJ2-5, with a possible D match to TRBD1 (7 bases). The V end lost 6 bases, the J end lost 2 bases, and 13 bases lay between the germline ends. The CDR3 sequence is 14 residues long. Germline V gene sequence: CDR1 LGHDT, CDR2 YNNKEL (reference sequence). The CDR3 DNA reads as TGTGCCAGCAGGGGGGGACAGCTACAAGAGACCCAGTACTTC. Its protein product is CASRGGQLQETQYF.

V and J are TRBV6-5 and TRBJ2-5; unclear D gene. In germline, CDR1 is MNHEY, CDR2 SVGAGI. The CDR3 consists of 13 residues. Trimming removed 8 bases from V and 5 bases from J, with 15 bases in between. CDR3 nucleotide sequence: TGTGCCAGCGCCCTTCAAGCAACGGAGACCCAGTACTTC. It yields the protein CASALQATETQYF.

The gene calls are TRBV6-5 and TRBJ2-1; D is possibly TRBD2 (5 bases). V was trimmed by 2 bases and J by 7 bases, leaving 15 bases between them. The CDR3 extends over 15 amino acids. Germline V gives CDR1 MNHEY, CDR2 SVGAGI. The CDR3 sequence is CASSYTTLRGNEQFF. The CDR3 DNA reads TGTGCCAGCAGTTACACCACTCTGCGAGGGAATGAGCAGTTCTTC.

This chain connects TRBV20-1 to TRBJ2-3, with 7 bases matching TRBD2. The CDR3 sequence is 12 residues long. V gave up 5 bases and J gave up 2 bases; unmatched junction bases: 1. The V gene's germline CDR1 is DFQATT and CDR2 SNEGSKA (reference sequence). The CDR3 loop is CSARGVTDTQYF. The CDR3 nucleotides read TGCAGTGCTCGGGGGGTCACAGATACGCAGTATTTT.

This chain connects TRBV29-1 to TRBJ2-5; unclear D gene. The CDR3 spans 12 residues. The V gene's germline CDR1 is SQVTM and CDR2 ANQGSEA. V shed 4 bases and J shed 2 bases, with 8 bases lying between them. CDR3 nucleotide sequence: TGCAGCGTTGTCCCTCCGCAAGAGACCCAGTACTTC. Protein product: CSVVPPQETQYF.

This clonotype was seen a handful of times. DNA for the CDR3: TGTGCCAGCAGTGATCGGGGGAACACTGAAGCTTTCTTT. Residues: CASSDRGNTEAFF. This rearrangement joins TRBV2 to TRBJ1-1; D call uncertain. CDR1 and CDR2 (germline): SNHLY, FYNNEI. CDR3 length: 13 amino acids. V lost 3 bases and J 1 base, leaving 6 bases between the germline ends. Supplemented by reference TRBV2 and TRBJ1-1, the full variable domain reads EPEVTQTPSHQVTQMGQEVILRCVPISNHLYFYWYRQILGQKVEFLVSFYNNEISEKSEIFDDQFSVERPDGSNFTLKIRSTKLEDSAMYFCASSDRGNTEAFFGQGTRLTVV.

This clonotype appeared a single time. The chain recombines TRBV5-1 with TRBJ2-6; 7 nucleotides match TRBD1. The trim removed 3 bases at V and 2 bases at J, leaving 8 bases unmatched. Germline lookup yields CDR1 SGHRS and CDR2 YFSETQ. CDR3 length: 17 residues. Here the CDR3 reads CASSSGGQGAGANVLTF. Here the CDR3 DNA reads TGCGCCAGCAGCTCCGGCGGGCAGGGGGCTGGGGCCAACGTCCTGACTTTC.

The gene calls are TRBV7-9 and TRBJ2-5, with D tentatively TRBD2 (5 bases). Germline CDR1 and CDR2: SEHNR and FQNEAQ (reference sequence). With 5 bases removed from V and 0 bases from J, the gap between germline ends came to 10 bases. This CDR3 region has 14 residues. CDR3 sequence: CASSLSDYQETQYF. As DNA, the CDR3 is TGTGCCAGCAGCCTTAGCGACTACCAAGAGACCCAGTACTTC.

The J gene is TRBJ2-2, the V gene TRBV29-1; D ambiguous. Deletions cut 4 bases from V and 5 bases from J, with 11 bases between. Germline-derived CDR1 and CDR2 are SQVTM and ANQGSEA. The CDR3 is 13 amino acids. CDR3 region: CSVVSVATGELFF. For the CDR3, the DNA is TGCAGCGTTGTATCCGTGGCGACCGGGGAGCTGTTTTTT.

This clonotype was observed a single time. The chain joins TRBV4-2 to TRBJ1-4; no firm D call. Germline values: CDR1 LGHNA, CDR2 YNFKEQ. The germline V and J ends were trimmed by 0 bases and 6 bases, with 8 bases remaining between them. The CDR3 has 14 residues. CDR3 region: CASSQERVDEKLFF. CDR3 in DNA: TGTGCCAGCAGCCAAGAAAGGGTCGATGAAAAACTGTTTTTT.